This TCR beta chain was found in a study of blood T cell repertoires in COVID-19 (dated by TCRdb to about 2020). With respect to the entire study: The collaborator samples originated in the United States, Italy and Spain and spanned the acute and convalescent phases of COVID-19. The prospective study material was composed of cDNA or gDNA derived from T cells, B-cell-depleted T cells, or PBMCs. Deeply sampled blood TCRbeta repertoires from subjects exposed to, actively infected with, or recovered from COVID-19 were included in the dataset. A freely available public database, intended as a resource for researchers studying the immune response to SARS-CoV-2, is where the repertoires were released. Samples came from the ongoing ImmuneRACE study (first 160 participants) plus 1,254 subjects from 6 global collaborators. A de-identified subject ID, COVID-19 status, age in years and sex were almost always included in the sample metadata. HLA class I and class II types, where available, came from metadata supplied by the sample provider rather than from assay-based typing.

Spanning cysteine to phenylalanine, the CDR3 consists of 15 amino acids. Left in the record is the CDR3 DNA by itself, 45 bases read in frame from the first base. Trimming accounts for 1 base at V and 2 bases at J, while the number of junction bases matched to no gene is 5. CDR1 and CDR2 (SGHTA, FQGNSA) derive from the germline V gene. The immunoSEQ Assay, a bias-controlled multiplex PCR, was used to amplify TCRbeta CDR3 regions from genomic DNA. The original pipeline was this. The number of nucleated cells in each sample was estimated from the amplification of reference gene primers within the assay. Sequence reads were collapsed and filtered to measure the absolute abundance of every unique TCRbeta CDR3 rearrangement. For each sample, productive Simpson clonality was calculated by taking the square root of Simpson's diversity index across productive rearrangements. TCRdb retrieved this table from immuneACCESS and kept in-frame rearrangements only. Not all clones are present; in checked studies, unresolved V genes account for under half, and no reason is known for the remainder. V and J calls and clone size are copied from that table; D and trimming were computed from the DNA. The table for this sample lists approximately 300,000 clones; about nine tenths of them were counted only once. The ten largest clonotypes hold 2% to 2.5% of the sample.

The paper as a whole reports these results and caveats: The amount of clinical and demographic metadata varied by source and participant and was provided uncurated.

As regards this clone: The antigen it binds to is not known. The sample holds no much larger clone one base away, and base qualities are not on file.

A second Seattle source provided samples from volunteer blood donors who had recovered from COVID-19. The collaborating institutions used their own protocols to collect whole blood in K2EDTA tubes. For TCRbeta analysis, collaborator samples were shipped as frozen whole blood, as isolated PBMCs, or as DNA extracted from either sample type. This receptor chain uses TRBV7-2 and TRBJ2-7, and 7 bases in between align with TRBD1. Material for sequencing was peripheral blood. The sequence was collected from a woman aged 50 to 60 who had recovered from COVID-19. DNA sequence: TGTGCCAGCAGCTTAGGAAGGGGGCTTACCTACGAGCAGTACTTC. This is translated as CASSLGRGLTYEQYF.